These 16 T cell receptor beta chains came from one sample sequenced in a study of glioma-infiltrating T cells. Using RNA template, CDR3s of TCR alpha and beta were amplified with iRepertoire arm-PCR. TCRdb processed the multiplex PCR reads anew with MiXCR; each CDR3 protein has one entry. Among 150,000 to 200,000 distinct CDR3 sequences listed, 43% were seen once. Material for sequencing was glioma tissue, nonneoplastic brain tissue, or PBMCs (not recorded which). These receptors all stem from a human donor with low-grade glioma or glioblastoma, undergoing nonglioma brain surgery, or in good health (not recorded which).

Points on this clonotype: One end of the junction varies from germline; a read error may be responsible. The chain couples TRBV12-3 or TRBV12-4 to TRBJ2-1; D perhaps matches TRBD2 (5 bases). CDR3 length equals 12 residues. In DNA, the CDR3 is TGTGCCAGCAGCCCTAACGGGAAGGAGCAGTCCTTC. Encoded protein: CASSPNGKEQSF.

This clonotype was observed once. This chain joins TRBV7-2 and TRBJ1-5; 10 positions agree with TRBD1. V trimming: 5 bases; J trimming: 6 bases; junction bases outside the gene matches: 7. CDR1 SGHTA and CDR2 FQGNSA come from the germline V gene. The CDR3 has 15 amino acids. The CDR3 DNA reads as TGTGCCAGCAGCCCCTGGGGACAGGGGAGTCAGCCCCAGCATTTT. Residues: CASSPWGQGSQPQHF.

CDR3 in amino acids: CASSYHPGSYNEQFF. CDR3 DNA sequence: TGTGCCAGCAGTTACCACCCCGGCTCCTACAATGAGCAGTTCTTC. This chain connects TRBV5-5 to TRBJ2-1; no clear D gene. Trimming removed 5 bases from V and 0 bases from J, with 12 bases in between. The germline gives CDR1 SGHKS, CDR2 YYEKEE (reference sequence). The CDR3 runs 15 residues.

This clonotype was seen only a few times. V gene TRBV28 combines with J gene TRBJ2-7; the D gene could be TRBD1 or TRBD2 (5 bases each). The length of the CDR3 is 17 residues. The germline V gene has CDR1 MDHEN and CDR2 SYDVKM. The V end lost 2 bases, the J end lost 1 base, and 18 bases lay between the germline ends. The CDR3 DNA reads as TGTGCCAGCAGTTTAGAGAGCCTCGGGGCGGTTTCCTACGAGCAGTACTTC. Translating it yields CASSLESLGAVSYEQYF.

Notes on this clonotype: Germline is not matched at one junction end, which may reflect a read error. The V gene is TRBV7-2, the J gene TRBJ1-5; D gene unclear. CDR1 is SGHTA, CDR2 FQGNSA, per germline. This CDR3 is built from 15 residues. CDR3 DNA: TGTGCCAGCAGCTTAGATCCTCTAGCCAATCAGCCCCTGCATTTT. Protein product: CASSLDPLANQPLHF.

This clonotype was counted many times. V gene TRBV20-1 combines with J gene TRBJ2-5, with unresolved D. The CDR3 length is 13 residues. Germline lookup yields CDR1 DFQATT and CDR2 SNEGSKA (reference sequence). Between the trimmed V and J ends, which lost 0 bases and 2 bases, there was a span of 7 bases. CDR3 coding DNA: TGCAGTGCTAGAGATAGCAGTCAAGAGACCCAGTACTTC. The encoded protein is CSARDSSQETQYF.

This clonotype was seen only a few times. The J gene is TRBJ2-7, the V gene TRBV6-1; 7 positions agree with TRBD2. Looked up from germline, CDR1 is MNHNS and CDR2 is SASEGT. Trimming at V came to 7 bases and at J to 2 bases, leaving 5 bases not matched to a gene. This CDR3 comprises 13 residues. Here the CDR3 reads CASTRGEPYEQYF. CDR3 nucleotide sequence: TGTGCCAGCACCCGGGGGGAACCCTACGAGCAGTACTTC.

This clonotype was observed many times. The gene calls are TRBV27 and TRBJ2-5; possible D gene TRBD2, 5 bases. The CDR3 runs 14 residues. Trimming cost V 0 bases and J 9 bases, with 14 bases left between them. Germline CDR1 is MNHEY and CDR2 is SMNVEV (reference sequence). The CDR3 DNA is TGTGCCAGCAGTTTATCGACCGGGATGTCGGCCCAGTACTTC. Translating it yields CASSLSTGMSAQYF.

The chain is built from TRBV18 and TRBJ2-7; D may correspond to TRBD1 or TRBD2 (5 bases each). CDR3 length: 14 residues. Germline V gene lookup returns CDR1 KGHSH and CDR2 LQKENI. Trimming cost V 3 bases and J 2 bases, with 11 bases left between them. CDR3 region: CASSPRDGPYEQYF. CDR3 coding DNA: TGTGCCAGCTCACCCAGGGACGGCCCCTACGAGCAGTACTTC.

The count of this clonotype is one. At one end, the junction sequence differs from germline, possibly due to a read error. This chain uses TRBV29-1 with TRBJ2-7, with 8 bases identical to TRBD2. The CDR3 covers 14 residues. CDR1 is SQVTM, CDR2 ANQGSEA, per germline. CDR3 DNA: TGCAACGTTGCCGGGACTAGGGACTCCTACGAGCAGTACTTC. Amino acid sequence: CNVAGTRDSYEQYF.

This clonotype was seen at least ten times. The chain uses TRBV6-4 and TRBJ2-1; unclear D gene. The germline V gene has CDR1 MRHNA and CDR2 SNTAGT. Trimming took 6 bases from V and 7 from J, leaving 16 bases between them. CDR3 size: 14 residues. The DNA of the CDR3 is TGTGCCAGCAGCATTGGACCAACGAGGAATGAGCAGTTCTTC. Translating gives CASSIGPTRNEQFF.

Regarding this clonotype: A much more abundant neighbour one base away suggests this may be a read error. The rearrangement uses TRBV28 and TRBJ2-7, with D possibly matching TRBD1 (5 bases). Germline V gene data show CDR1 as MDHEN and CDR2 as SYDVKM. The CDR3 has 15 amino acids. The CDR3 loop reads CASPPDISRSHEQYF. The CDR3 region has the DNA TGTGCCAGCCCCCCGGACATATCCCGCTCCCACGAGCAGTACTTC.

As to this clonotype: A much larger clonotype is one base distant, so this may be a read error. V and J are TRBV28 and TRBJ2-7, with 9 bases matching TRBD2. CDR1 and CDR2 from the germline V gene are MDHEN and SYDVKM. Trimming took 2 bases from V and 7 from J; bases not matched to a gene: 6. This CDR3 has 14 residues. The CDR3: CASSLSPSGIEQYF. DNA of the CDR3: TGTGCCAGCAGTTTAAGTCCTAGCGGGATTGAGCAGTACTTC. Variable domain in full (rest from reference TRBV28 and TRBJ2-7): DVKVTQSSRYLVKRTGEKVFLECVQDMDHENMFWYRQDPGLGLRLIYFSYDVKMKEKGDIPEGYSVSREKKERFSLILESASTNQTSMYLCASSLSPSGIEQYFGPGTRLTVT.

As for this clonotype: Relative to the germline gene, one junction end is altered; a read error may explain this. This chain connects TRBV6-1 to TRBJ2-7; D remains unclear. This CDR3 region has 18 residues. Germline values: CDR1 MNHNS, CDR2 SASEGT. CDR3 in DNA: TGTGCCAGCAGCGAAGCCGAAAGCCCTTTCCCGTCGGTATACGAGCAGTACTTC. Its protein product is CASSEAESPFPSVYEQYF.

This clonotype was detected only a few times. A much larger clone lies a single base off, so this may be a read error. The chain links TRBV19 to TRBJ2-3; D is perhaps TRBD1 or TRBD2 (5 bases each). The CDR3 has 13 amino acids. CDR1 and CDR2 (germline): LNHDA, SQIVND (reference sequence). The CDR3 region has the DNA TGTGCCAGTAGTAGAAACGGGGCAGATACGAAGTATTTT. This translates into CASSRNGADTKYF.

The V gene is TRBV20-1, the J gene TRBJ2-2, with 10 bases that match TRBD2. The CDR3 sequence is 17 residues long. V gave up 0 bases and J gave up 1 base; unmatched junction bases: 5. Germline V gene sequence: CDR1 DFQATT, CDR2 SNEGSKA (reference sequence). CDR3 loop: CSARDMRLAGNTGELFF. CDR3 nucleotide sequence: TGCAGTGCTAGAGATATGAGACTAGCGGGGAACACCGGGGAGCTGTTTTTT.